This passage covers 5 T cell receptor beta chains from one sample sequenced in a study of T cell clusters in autoimmune cytopenias. TRB amplification used 250 ng of peripheral blood genomic DNA. Multiplex touch-down PCR amplified TRB using TRB-A and TRB-B pools in one tube. TCRdb reprocessed the multiplex PCR reads and reports one entry per CDR3 protein, with no DNA. The sample data list just over 6,000 distinct CDR3 sequences. These data also formed part of another study, on T cell repertoires in aging, cancer and after chemotherapy.

Sample: peripheral blood. Source of these receptors: a human donor in good health.

Its frequency marks this clonotype as medium-sized (0.01 to 0.1%). The chain couples TRBV12-3 or TRBV12-4 to TRBJ2-2. This CDR3 contains 13 residues. CDR3 in amino acids: CASSFRNTGELFF.

By frequency, this clonotype is medium-sized. The chain couples TRBV6-5 to TRBJ2-7. The germline CDR1 and CDR2 sequences are MNHEY and SVGAGI. The CDR3 totals 14 residues. CDR3 sequence: CASSREFGFYEQYF.

J is TRBJ2-3 and V is TRBV5-1; TCRdb's D gene call, TRBD2, goes unchecked for lack of DNA. CDR1 is SGHRS and CDR2 is YFSETQ in the germline V gene. The CDR3 loop spans 14 amino acids. The CDR3 loop reads CASSRAGGTDTQYF.

The gene calls are TRBV20-1 and TRBJ1-2. Germline V gene sequence: CDR1 DFQATT, CDR2 SNEGSKA (reference sequence). This CDR3 spans 13 amino acids. The CDR3: CSATAAGMDGYTF.

The chain uses TRBV10-2 and TRBJ1-4; TCRdb's D gene call, TRBD1, goes unchecked for lack of DNA. Germline V gene data show CDR1 as WSHSY and CDR2 as SAAADI. The length of the CDR3 is 16 residues. The CDR3 loop reads CASTSGHAIGDEKLFF.